This T cell receptor beta chain was retrieved from a study of cytomegalovirus exposure and HLA in healthy donors (TCRdb year 2017). Describing the broader study: According to an earlier analysis of 587 of the donors, roughly 180 million T cells yielded 95 million to 140 million unique TCR beta sequences and 250 to 350 Gb of sequence data. An early release covering just under 650 HLA-typed donors comprised about 300 gigabases of sequencing data and some 79 million unique TCR sequences. The genetic ancestry cluster associated with self-reported Caucasian donors included 80% to 90% of the roughly 360 genotyped donors. The study aimed to test whether cataloging public T cell receptors could reveal signatures of past pathogen exposure. The study profiled the T cell repertoires of 550 to 700 subjects by immunosequencing and related them to cytomegalovirus serostatus. A separate validation cohort of about 110 different subjects was used in addition to the approximately 670-subject first cohort. To predict cytomegalovirus infection status, the study brought together high-throughput TCR immunosequencing, statistical association of individual TCRs with disease status, and machine learning. A later analysis re-analyzed previously published TCR beta repertoires from 660 or so donors and added high-resolution HLA genotyping to study TCR occurrence patterns. The later analysis used no new phenotypic data to find candidate immune exposures, relying instead on TCR beta sequences and their occurrence across donors. An earlier analysis of fewer than 700 of the donors applied high-throughput TCR beta sequencing to assess whether each TCR beta V gene segment acted as functional or pseudogenic. Alongside the repertoire data, information on donor age, sex, ethnicity and CMV serostatus was compiled. In a later genetic analysis, genome-wide SNP genotypes for about 65% of the roughly 700 donors were used, and that subset was treated as a discovery cohort. Every discovery cohort repertoire had been produced on one sequencing platform. HLA typing covered class I and class II loci at four-digit resolution. Typing coverage varied by locus: about 629-630 donors for A, B, C, DRB1 and DQB1; roughly 520 for DQA1; nearly 610 for DPA1; 450 to 480 for DPB1. Roughly five DR-DQ haplotypes were handled as single units for association and clustering because linkage in the cohort was strong. On average, about 200,000 unique TCR beta nucleotide sequences were sequenced per donor among 350 to 400 genotyped donors of the cohort, with roughly 18% of those sequences being non-productive. Findings and caveats that apply to the study as a whole: Linkage disequilibrium might explain the correlated functional status among segregating V segments, but an unknown experimental factor could not be excluded. Most CMV-associated TCR beta chains appeared to be HLA-restricted in a later analysis, and the HLA associations seemed to be driven largely by CMV exposure. Because some donors lacked HLA typing at each locus, the association tests relied only on the typed subset. Assigning TCR associations to individual alleles was difficult when HLA alleles, especially DR and DQ, strongly co-occurred. The classifier was reported to diagnose cytomegalovirus status with high specificity and sensitivity in both the original and validation cohorts. According to a later analysis, parvovirus B19, influenza, CMV and Epstein-Barr virus appeared linked to several top co-occurrence clusters. A later genetic analysis reported fewer N-insertions in productive TCRs among donors in an Asian-associated ancestry cluster than the approximately 700-donor mean. A further reported finding was that TCR beta sequences accurately predicted the HLA-A and HLA-B alleles for most subjects in the first cohort. Most TCR sequences were seen in very few donors, while some public TCRs were found in many individuals. A later analysis associated 16,951 TCR beta sequences with specific HLA alleles at a false discovery rate of 0.05. A later analysis found that TCR association rates varied across HLA loci, with DRB1 alleles showing the most associated TCRs and HLA-C alleles the fewest. In a later genetic analysis, a missense DCLRE1C variant was associated with V-gene and J-gene trimming of TCR beta chains, and the association was replicated in an independent cohort. The study gave a list of about 150 TCR beta chains associated with cytomegalovirus. The only immune exposure information available for the cohort was CMV serostatus. Three of the identified cytomegalovirus-associated TCR beta chains were confirmed in vitro to be specific for cytomegalovirus antigens. The 87-base-pair reads could not distinguish some IMGT-functional V segments, including TRBV6-2 and TRBV6-3, so those segments were excluded. Only TCR beta chains were sequenced in this cohort, and the absence of alpha or paired-chain data limited detectable features. The presence/absence analyses assumed that sequencing depth was roughly uniform across donors, and that assumption may not be true. In a later analysis, HLA-associated TCR beta chains showed more clonal expansion and lower generation probabilities than non-associated chains that were equally common. The earlier analysis of some 560 of the donors excluded some 16 rarely observed V segments, including chromosome 9 orphons, because counts were too low. The authors suggested that the approach could potentially be generalized to other disease states and immunological phenotypes. Broadly in line with IMGT annotations, most TCR beta V segments showed up in productive rearrangements about 90% or about 30% of the time in an earlier analysis of 450 to 750 of the donors. The sequencing pipeline was judged likely to have produced a cluster of highly shared sequence variants as a technical artifact.

In total, 600 or so healthy bone marrow donors made up the cohort. At the time of sampling, all cohort members were nominally healthy, though unrecorded immune exposures were likely present. The donor was CMV seropositive and was included in the group of 270 or so seropositive cohort members. Each donor provided a peripheral blood sample, and peripheral blood mononuclear cells were used for TCR beta sequencing. The Qiagen DNeasy Blood Extraction Kit was used to extract genomic DNA from the blood cell samples. The method was the immunoSEQ multiplex PCR assay. For the multiplex PCR, a mixture combining 60 forward primers for TCR Vbeta segments and 13 reverse primers for TCR Jbeta segments was used. A multiplex PCR assay on genomic DNA amplified the CDR3 region of rearranged TCR beta genes. The amplified TCR beta libraries were sequenced on the Illumina HiSeq System as 87-base-pair reads. On the authors' methods: A later analysis tallied around 82 million unique TCR beta chains across the 550 to 850 repertoires, and approximately 9.9 million of those chains were shared by two or more donors. A nearest-neighbor algorithm error-corrected the raw reads and collapsed the reads into unique sequences, merging closely related sequences to remove PCR and sequencing errors. To assign V, D and J gene segments, CDR3 sequences were aligned to IMGT reference sequences. For a sequence to be retained, a match of at least six nucleotides to both a V gene segment and a J gene segment was required. Rearrangements were classified as productive when the CDR3 lacked stop codons and remained in frame with V and J, and all other rearrangements were classified as non-productive. CDR3 was defined according to IMGT convention as the region running from the second conserved V-encoded cysteine to the conserved J-encoded phenylalanine. The earlier analysis of about 590 of the donors excluded sequences that lacked an unambiguous match to a single V gene segment. An earlier analysis of a few hundred of the donors called V segments functional above 56.7% productive rearrangements and segregating when the between-donor standard deviation exceeded 5%. To diagnose cytomegalovirus status from the catalog of TCR beta chain sequences, a statistical classification framework was built. A later analysis assigned V and J genes by comparing TCR nucleotide sequences with IMGT/GENE-DB human TR gene sequences. In a later analysis, CDR3 sequences and most-parsimonious VDJ recombination scenarios were assigned using the TCRdist pipeline. In a later analysis, every TCR beta chain was defined by the combination of its CDR3 amino acid sequence and its V-gene family, and reads without a unique V-gene family were dropped. In a later analysis, 450 to 600 highly shared, low-generation-probability nucleotide sequences were removed to address suspected cross-contamination and a sequencing artifact. For each public chain, a later analysis derived a clonal expansion index from normalized ranks of inferred template counts within each repertoire. A later analysis computed generation probabilities with a VDJ recombination model fitted to out-of-frame rearrangements, and checked the results against IGoR. In a later analysis, hypergeometric tests were used to score TCR-TCR, TCR-HLA and TCR-CMV co-occurrence, with a repertoire-size bias correction applied to TCR pairs. To estimate false discovery rates, a later analysis permuted the HLA or CMV assignments 20 times. In a later analysis, co-occurring TCRs were grouped using DBSCAN, with TCRdist sequence similarity added in when clustering inside HLA-allele-positive subsets. For co-occurrence clustering, repertoires with fewer than 30,000 or more than 120,000 public chains were excluded, along with roughly 5 repertoires with anomalous nucleotide sharing. TCRdb holds this immuneACCESS table with in-frame rearrangements only. Some clones are missing; in checked studies, unresolved V genes explain under half, and the rest has no known cause. The V and J calls and clone size are taken from that table; D and trimming were inferred from the DNA. The table for this sample lists about 160,000 clones; roughly 80% of them were counted only once. About a tenth of the sample belongs to the ten largest clones.

Worth noting for this clone: Its specific antigen is unknown. Base-call qualities are not available, and no considerably larger clone is one nucleotide away.

Here V drops 9 bases and J drops 2 bases, and the junction holds 9 bases not matched to any gene. For CDR1 and CDR2, the germline V gene lists SNHLY and FYNNEI. The CDR3 runs 14 amino acids, cysteine and phenylalanine included. The sequence is cut down to CDR3 DNA, 42 bases in frame from base 1. The V gene is TRBV2 and the J gene is TRBJ2-5, and TRBD1 matches 7 of the central bases. The receptor was derived from a man between 18 and 35 years old in good health and CMV-seropositive. Sequenced material: PBMCs. The sequenced DNA is TGTGCCAGTCCCAACGACAGGGATCAAGAGACCCAGTACTTC. Its protein reads: CASPNDRDQETQYF.